The entry below gives a single T cell receptor (beta chain) sequence along with its context. The CDR3 spans 13 residues. V gave up 0 bases and J gave up 8 bases, with 11 bases separating them. Germline V gene data show CDR1 as SGHRS and CDR2 as YFSETQ. These data belong to a study of blood T cell repertoires in COVID-19. Across the whole study: Material from acute and convalescent COVID-19 was sourced from the United States, Italy and Spain. From T cells, B-cell-depleted T cells, or PBMCs came the material, which was cDNA or gDNA.

Original handling: Using reference gene primer amplification, nucleated cell counts were estimated. TCRdb's copy holds only in-frame clones and misses some; the assay was immunoSEQ multiplex PCR. The V and J calls and clone size come from that table; D and trimming were worked out from the DNA. Among about 190,000 clones listed, 85% to 90% were seen once. The rearrangement uses TRBV5-1 and TRBJ1-1; D is possibly TRBD1 (5 bases). Material for sequencing was peripheral blood. The sequence came from a man between 18 and 29 years old with active or convalescent COVID-19. In DNA form, the CDR3 reads TGCGCCAGCAGCTTGGAGGGGAAACTGGAAGCTTTCTTT. It yields the protein CASSLEGKLEAFF.